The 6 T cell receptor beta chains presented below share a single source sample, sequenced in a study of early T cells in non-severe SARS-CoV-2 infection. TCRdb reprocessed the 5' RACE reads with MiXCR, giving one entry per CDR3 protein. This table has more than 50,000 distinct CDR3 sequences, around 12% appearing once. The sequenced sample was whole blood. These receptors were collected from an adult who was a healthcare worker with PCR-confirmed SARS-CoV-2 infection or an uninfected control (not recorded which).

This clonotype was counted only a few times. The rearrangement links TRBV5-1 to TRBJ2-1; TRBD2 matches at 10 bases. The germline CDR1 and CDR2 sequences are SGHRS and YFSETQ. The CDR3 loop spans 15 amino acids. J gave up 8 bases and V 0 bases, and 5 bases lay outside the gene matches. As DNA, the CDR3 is TGCGCCAGCAGCTTGGAGCTAGCGGGAGTCCATGAGCAGTTCTTC. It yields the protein CASSLELAGVHEQFF.

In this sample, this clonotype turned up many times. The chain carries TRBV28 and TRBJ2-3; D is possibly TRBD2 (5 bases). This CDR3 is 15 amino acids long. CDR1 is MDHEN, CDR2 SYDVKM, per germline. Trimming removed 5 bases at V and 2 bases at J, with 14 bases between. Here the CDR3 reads CASSGLIPFTDTQYF. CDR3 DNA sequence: TGTGCCAGCAGTGGACTGATACCCTTCACAGATACGCAGTATTTT.

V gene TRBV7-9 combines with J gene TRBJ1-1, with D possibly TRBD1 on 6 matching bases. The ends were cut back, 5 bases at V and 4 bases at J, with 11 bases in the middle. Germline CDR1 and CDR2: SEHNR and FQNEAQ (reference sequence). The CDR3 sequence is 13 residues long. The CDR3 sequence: CASSRGQTTEAFF. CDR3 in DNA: TGTGCCAGCAGCCGTGGACAGACCACTGAAGCTTTCTTT.

The CDR3 nucleotides read TGCGCCAGCAGCTGGGGGGGCTCCTACAATGAGCAGTTCTTC. Encoded protein: CASSWGGSYNEQFF. This chain connects TRBV5-1 to TRBJ2-1; 7 bases agree with TRBD2. The CDR3 runs 14 residues. The V and J ends lost 3 bases and 0 bases, in that order; junction bases with no gene match: 0. Germline V gene sequence: CDR1 SGHRS, CDR2 YFSETQ. The full variable domain, with the rest looked up from reference TRBV5-1 and TRBJ2-1, is KAGVTQTPRYLIKTRGQQVTLSCSPISGHRSVSWYQQTPGQGLQFLFEYFSETQRNKGNFPGRFSGRQFSNSRSEMNVSTLELGDSALYLCASSWGGSYNEQFFGPGTRLTVL.

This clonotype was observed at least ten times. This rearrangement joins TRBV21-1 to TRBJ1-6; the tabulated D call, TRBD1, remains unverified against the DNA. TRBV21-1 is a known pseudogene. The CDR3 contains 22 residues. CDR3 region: CASSKVGRGYRIPFLYNSPLHF. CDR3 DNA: TGTGCCAGCAGCAAAGTCGGCAGGGGGTACCGAATACCCTTTTTGTATAATTCACCCCTCCACTTT.

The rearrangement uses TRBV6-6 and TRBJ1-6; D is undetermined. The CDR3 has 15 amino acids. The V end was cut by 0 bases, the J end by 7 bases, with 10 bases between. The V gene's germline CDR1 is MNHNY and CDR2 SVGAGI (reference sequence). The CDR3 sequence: CASSYSPGQNSPLHF. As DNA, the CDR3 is TGTGCCAGCAGTTACTCTCCGGGCCAAAATTCACCCCTCCACTTT.